These T cell receptor beta chains were read from a single sample in a study of regulatory T cells in long-lasting Graves disease. Via MiXCR, TCRdb re-called the multiplex PCR reads, giving one row per CDR3 protein. The sample lists a few hundred thousand distinct CDR3 sequences, around a fifth occurring once. The sequencing here drew on peripheral blood mononuclear cells (PBMCs), taken when the disease was refractory, from a patient treated with antithyroid drugs. The origin of the receptors is a female donor with Graves disease. Each CDR3 is given with its conserved first and last residue. D genes are given only for firm matches. Size is stated for part of the rows, as once, few or many counts, or as a class when the clone is expanded.

TRBV7-9	few	TRBJ1-1	TRBD1	CASSPGTGGGWDTEAFF	TGTGCCAGCAGCCCCGGGACAGGGGGTGGATGGGACACTGAAGCTTTCTTT
TRBV28	NA	TRBJ2-7	NA	CASSLRPNEQYF	TGTGCCAGCAGTTTGCGACCTAACGAGCAGTACTTC
TRBV14	NA	TRBJ1-2	NA	CASSPNRRPNYGYTF	TGTGCCAGCAGCCCGAATCGGCGACCTAACTATGGCTACACCTTC
TRBV20-1	many	TRBJ1-4	TRBD1	CSVDRDNEKLFF	TGCAGTGTCGACAGGGATAATGAAAAACTGTTTTTT
TRBV7-9	few	TRBJ2-7	TRBD2	CASSVTGGATYEQYF	TGTGCCAGCAGTGTGACGGGGGGGGCAACCTACGAGCAGTACTTC
TRBV24-1	many	TRBJ1-1	NA	CATSSRGANTEAFF	TGTGCCACCAGTTCCAGGGGTGCGAACACTGAAGCTTTCTTT
TRBV6-1	NA	TRBJ2-7	NA	CASSPWESYEQYF	TGTGCCAGCAGTCCCTGGGAATCCTACGAGCAGTACTTC
TRBV4-1	few	TRBJ1-6	NA	CASSQAWTASSYNSPLHF	TGCGCCAGCAGCCAAGCCTGGACAGCAAGCTCCTATAATTCACCCCTCCACTTT
TRBV12-3/TRBV12-4	few	TRBJ2-7	NA	CASSSQGPGYEQYF	TGTGCCAGCAGTTCCCAGGGTCCAGGCTACGAGCAGTACTTC
TRBV11-2	many	TRBJ2-7	NA	CASSSGLEQYF	TGTGCCAGCAGCTCCGGACTCGAGCAGTACTTC
TRBV27	NA	TRBJ1-1	NA	CASSFKPGGEAFF	TGTGCCAGCAGTTTTAAGCCGGGAGGTGAAGCTTTCTTT
TRBV6-2/TRBV6-3	NA	TRBJ2-5	NA	CASSYSGVGGGARETQYF	TGTGCCAGCAGTTACTCGGGTGTGGGTGGGGGGGCCCGGGAGACCCAGTACTTC
TRBV29-1	NA	TRBJ2-2	NA	CSASPRGGTGELFF	TGCAGCGCCTCCCCTCGGGGAGGCACCGGGGAGCTGTTTTTT
TRBV12-3/TRBV12-4	NA	TRBJ2-2	NA	CASSLGVRANTGELFF	TGTGCCAGCAGTTTAGGGGTCAGGGCGAACACCGGGGAGCTGTTTTTT
TRBV7-6	NA	TRBJ1-2	NA	CASSSQADYGYTF	TGTGCCAGCAGCTCTCAGGCTGACTATGGCTACACCTTC
TRBV6-1	few	TRBJ1-2	NA	CASRAKGTKPYYGYTF	TGTGCCAGCAGAGCAAAGGGTACAAAACCTTACTATGGCTACACCTTC
TRBV20-1	few	TRBJ1-2	TRBD1	CIGDSPNYGYTF	TGCATCGGGGACAGCCCCAACTATGGCTACACCTTC
TRBV20-1	NA	TRBJ1-5	NA	CSATSPGHESNQPQHF	TGCAGTGCTACAAGTCCGGGACACGAGTCCAATCAGCCCCAGCATTTT
TRBV28	many	TRBJ1-4	NA	CASGFTTTNEKLFF	TGTGCCAGCGGGTTTACGACAACTAATGAAAAACTGTTTTTT
TRBV2	many	TRBJ1-5	NA	CASSELSGSNQPQHF	TGTGCCAGCAGTGAACTCAGTGGGAGCAATCAGCCCCAGCATTTT
TRBV5-5	NA	TRBJ2-4	TRBD1	CASSHAGTGNIQYF	TGTGCCAGCAGCCACGCCGGGACAGGAAACATTCAGTACTTC
TRBV6-1	many	TRBJ1-1	NA	CASSPGSNTEAFF	TGTGCCAGCAGCCCAGGATCTAACACTGAAGCTTTCTTT
TRBV7-9	NA	TRBJ2-5	NA	CASKLSGTAAGETQYF	TGTGCCAGCAAACTCTCCGGGACGGCGGCCGGAGAGACCCAGTACTTC
TRBV12-3/TRBV12-4	once	TRBJ2-1	NA	CASRQFGDRVIRTSRNEQFF	TGTGCCAGCAGACAGTTTGGGGACAGGGTAATAAGGACTAGCAGGAATGAGCAGTTCTTC
TRBV14	many	TRBJ1-1	NA	CASSQGGWITEAFF	TGTGCCAGCAGCCAAGGGGGGTGGATCACTGAAGCTTTCTTT
TRBV7-2	NA	TRBJ1-1	NA	CASSRGQDTEAFF	TGTGCCAGCAGCCGAGGACAAGACACTGAAGCTTTCTTT
TRBV2	NA	TRBJ2-1	NA	CASSPWNSYNEQFF	TGTGCCAGCAGTCCTTGGAACAGCTACAATGAGCAGTTCTTC
TRBV20-1	many	TRBJ2-7	NA	CSAREGTLNYEQYF	TGCAGTGCTAGGGAGGGGACTCTTAACTACGAGCAGTACTTC
TRBV12-3/TRBV12-4	many	TRBJ1-5	NA	CASTDGYDQPQHF	TGTGCCAGCACAGACGGGTACGATCAGCCCCAGCATTTT
TRBV14	few	TRBJ2-2	NA	CASSRRRSSDTGELFF	TGTGCCAGCAGCCGAAGACGGTCTAGTGACACCGGGGAGCTGTTTTTT
TRBV6-1	NA	TRBJ2-3	TRBD2	CASSTSADTQYF	TGTGCCAGCAGTACTAGCGCAGATACGCAGTATTTT
TRBV6-9	many	TRBJ2-5	NA	CASSYAYDQETQYF	TGTGCCAGCAGTTACGCATACGACCAAGAGACCCAGTACTTC
TRBV28	many	TRBJ1-2	NA	CASSLQSTGYTF	TGTGCCAGCAGCCTACAGAGTACCGGCTACACCTTC
TRBV7-2	many	TRBJ2-7	NA	CASSYGRVSYEQYF	TGTGCCAGCAGCTACGGAAGGGTGAGCTACGAGCAGTACTTC
TRBV5-4	NA	TRBJ1-1	NA	CASTLKGRTEAFF	TGTGCCAGCACCTTGAAGGGGCGGACTGAAGCTTTCTTT
TRBV7-8	many	TRBJ2-5	NA	CASSHDRQETQYF	TGTGCCAGCAGCCACGACAGGCAAGAGACCCAGTACTTC
TRBV10-3	few	TRBJ1-3	NA	CAISELTEGNTIYF	TGTGCCATCAGTGAGCTGACAGAAGGAAACACCATATATTTT
TRBV2	many	TRBJ2-6	NA	CRVGPPGANVLTF	TGTCGGGTGGGACCCCCCGGGGCCAACGTCCTGACTTTC
TRBV12-3/TRBV12-4	NA	TRBJ1-1	NA	CASSFTARQEAFF	TGTGCCAGCAGTTTTACAGCTCGACAGGAAGCTTTCTTT
TRBV6-5	many	TRBJ1-2	TRBD1	CASSFPDRADGYTF	TGTGCCAGCAGTTTCCCTGACAGGGCAGATGGCTACACCTTC
TRBV20-1	NA	TRBJ1-2	NA	CSASPPTENYGYTF	TGCAGTGCTAGTCCCCCCACGGAAAACTATGGCTACACCTTC
TRBV28	NA	TRBJ2-3	TRBD1	CASSSMGQGNTDTQYF	TGTGCCAGCAGTTCTATGGGACAGGGTAACACAGATACGCAGTATTTT
TRBV9	NA	TRBJ2-7	NA	CASSVYGSGYEQYF	TGTGCCAGCAGCGTATACGGATCGGGCTACGAGCAGTACTTC
TRBV11-2	NA	TRBJ2-2	TRBD2	CASSLDGTSSNGELFF	TGTGCCAGCAGCTTAGATGGGACTAGCTCGAACGGGGAGCTGTTTTTT
TRBV12-3/TRBV12-4	many	TRBJ2-6	NA	CASSLGAIWAGANVLTF	TGTGCCAGCAGTTTGGGAGCAATCTGGGCTGGGGCCAACGTCCTGACTTTC
TRBV20-1	NA	TRBJ2-3	TRBD1	CSARTGGSDTQYF	TGCAGTGCTAGGACAGGGGGATCAGATACGCAGTATTTT
TRBV19	NA	TRBJ2-5	NA	CASRFGRTGRETQYF	TGTGCCAGTAGATTCGGGAGGACAGGACGGGAGACCCAGTACTTC
TRBV20-1	many	TRBJ2-5	NA	CSARKELARAQYF	TGCAGTGCTAGAAAGGAACTAGCAAGGGCCCAGTACTTC
TRBV3-1	few	TRBJ1-1	NA	CASSQWGIRNTEAFF	TGTGCCAGCAGCCAGTGGGGGATTAGGAACACTGAAGCTTTCTTT
TRBV28	many	TRBJ1-2	NA	CASGGPTGTNYGYTF	TGTGCCAGCGGTGGGCCGACAGGAACTAACTATGGCTACACCTTC
TRBV6-2/TRBV6-3	few	TRBJ2-1	NA	CASSYAGLAYNEQFF	TGTGCCAGCAGTTACGCCGGGCTTGCCTACAATGAGCAGTTCTTC
TRBV3-1	few	TRBJ1-2	NA	CASSQVWGVDGYTF	TGTGCCAGCAGCCAAGTGTGGGGTGTCGATGGCTACACCTTC
TRBV19	NA	TRBJ2-3	NA	CASSFEVTDTQYF	TGTGCCAGTAGTTTTGAGGTAACAGATACGCAGTATTTT
TRBV12-3/TRBV12-4	many	TRBJ1-1	NA	CASSYGGMNTEAFF	TGTGCCAGCAGTTACGGGGGGATGAACACTGAAGCTTTCTTT
TRBV7-8	NA	TRBJ2-7	NA	CASTLEVEQYF	TGTGCCAGCACCTTAGAAGTGGAGCAGTACTTC
TRBV7-2	many	TRBJ1-1	NA	CASNPLLGWATEAFF	TGTGCCAGCAACCCCCTCTTAGGATGGGCCACTGAAGCTTTCTTT
TRBV6-2/TRBV6-3	many	TRBJ1-2	NA	CASSYSTVRTELPF	TGTGCCAGCAGTTACTCGACGGTCCGGACAGAGCTTCCCTTC